The rows below give T cell receptor beta chains drawn from one sample of a study of T cells in Graves' hyperthyroidism and ophthalmopathy. TCRdb fed the multiplex PCR reads into MiXCR, producing one record per CDR3 protein. The table has roughly 57,000 distinct CDR3 sequences, 53% seen once; the top ten hold about 3.3%. Sequencing was performed on blood. These receptors originate from a woman aged 55-69 years with Graves' ophthalmopathy. The CDR3 runs from the conserved cysteine through the conserved F or W. The D gene is left open where the match is weak. Some rows mark clone size as missing; the rest say once, few, many or name a class of expanded clone.

cdr3_nt: TGTGGCAGCAGCTTAGCAGGTTATACTGAAGCCTTCTTT
cdr3_aa: CGSSLAGYTEAFF
v_call: TRBV11-2
d_call: -
clone_size: -
j_call: TRBJ1-1

cdr3_nt: TGTGCCAGCAGCCTAGAAGGGGGCAGGTACGATACGCAGTATTTT
cdr3_aa: CASSLEGGRYDTQYF
v_call: TRBV9
d_call: TRBD1
clone_size: -
j_call: TRBJ2-3

cdr3_nt: TGTGCCTGTCCCGACCTGAACACTGAAGCTTTCTTT
cdr3_aa: CACPDLNTEAFF
v_call: TRBV2
d_call: -
clone_size: once
j_call: TRBJ1-1

cdr3_nt: TGTGCCAGCAGCAGAAGACTAGCGGGGGTTAGTACCGGGGAGCTGTTTTTT
cdr3_aa: CASSRRLAGVSTGELFF
v_call: TRBV7-6
d_call: TRBD2
clone_size: many
j_call: TRBJ2-2

cdr3_nt: TGTGCCAGCAGCTTGGAGGAGGGGATTTATGGTGGCTACACCTTC
cdr3_aa: CASSLEEGIYGGYTF
v_call: TRBV5-6
d_call: -
clone_size: many
j_call: TRBJ1-2

cdr3_nt: TGTGCCACCAGCAGGGACAGGGGAACTAGCACAGATACGCAGTATTTT
cdr3_aa: CATSRDRGTSTDTQYF
v_call: TRBV15
d_call: TRBD1
clone_size: many
j_call: TRBJ2-3

cdr3_nt: TGCAATGCTGGATCCGGGCTGTGCTCTGGGGCCAACGTCCTGACTTTC
cdr3_aa: CNAGSGLCSGANVLTF
v_call: TRBV20-1
d_call: -
clone_size: -
j_call: TRBJ2-6

cdr3_nt: TGTGCCAGCAGCGTAGCTGAAACCACCGCGAACACCGGGGAGCTGTTTTTT
cdr3_aa: CASSVAETTANTGELFF
v_call: TRBV9
d_call: -
clone_size: -
j_call: TRBJ2-2

cdr3_nt: TGTGCCAGCAGCCCGGGACTAGCGGGGCCAAGCTCCTACAATGAGCAGTTCTTC
cdr3_aa: CASSPGLAGPSSYNEQFF
v_call: TRBV7-2
d_call: TRBD2
clone_size: -
j_call: TRBJ2-1

cdr3_nt: TGTGCCAGCAGCGTAGATGAGGGATTAGGGGTCACAGATACGCAGTATTTT
cdr3_aa: CASSVDEGLGVTDTQYF
v_call: TRBV9
d_call: -
clone_size: many
j_call: TRBJ2-3

cdr3_nt: TGTGCCAGCAGCCCGGGGGCTAATTCACCCCTCCACTTT
cdr3_aa: CASSPGANSPLHF
v_call: TRBV3-1
d_call: -
clone_size: -
j_call: TRBJ1-6

cdr3_nt: TGCGCCAGCCGGGATCCTGGGTCCTACGAGCAGTACTTC
cdr3_aa: CASRDPGSYEQYF
v_call: TRBV10-2
d_call: -
clone_size: many
j_call: TRBJ2-7

cdr3_nt: TGTGCCATCAGACAGGGGACAGGGTCTAATTCACCCCTCCACTTT
cdr3_aa: CAIRQGTGSNSPLHF
v_call: TRBV10-3
d_call: TRBD1
clone_size: -
j_call: TRBJ1-6

cdr3_nt: TGTGCCAGCAGGCCGGACTGGGTCCAAGAGACCCAGTACTTC
cdr3_aa: CASRPDWVQETQYF
v_call: TRBV27
d_call: -
clone_size: many
j_call: TRBJ2-5

cdr3_nt: TGTGCCAGCAGCTCCGACTGGGATGGGAGAACAGATACGCAGTATTTT
cdr3_aa: CASSSDWDGRTDTQYF
v_call: TRBV7-8
d_call: -
clone_size: -
j_call: TRBJ2-3

cdr3_nt: TGTGCCATCAGTGAACAGGGGCGCGGCTATGGCTACACCTTC
cdr3_aa: CAISEQGRGYGYTF
v_call: TRBV10-3
d_call: TRBD1
clone_size: -
j_call: TRBJ1-2

cdr3_nt: TGCAGTGCTAAGGGACCGGGACTAGCGGGCGAAAAACTGTTTTTT
cdr3_aa: CSAKGPGLAGEKLFF
v_call: TRBV20-1
d_call: -
clone_size: -
j_call: TRBJ1-4

cdr3_nt: TGTGCCAGCAGCAAACCCAGAGCAGCGAATGAGCAGTTCTTC
cdr3_aa: CASSKPRAANEQFF
v_call: TRBV7-9
d_call: -
clone_size: many
j_call: TRBJ2-1

cdr3_nt: TGCAGTGCTAGAGAACCTAGCGGGTTAGTCGATGGCTACACCTTC
cdr3_aa: CSAREPSGLVDGYTF
v_call: TRBV20-1
d_call: -
clone_size: -
j_call: TRBJ1-2

cdr3_nt: TGTGCCAGCAGCGCTGGACTAGCGAGAGATACGCAGTATTTT
cdr3_aa: CASSAGLARDTQYF
v_call: TRBV9
d_call: TRBD2
clone_size: many
j_call: TRBJ2-3

cdr3_nt: TGTGCCAGCAGCGAGACAGGGTCGGGGGGTGAAAAACTGTTTTTT
cdr3_aa: CASSETGSGGEKLFF
v_call: TRBV4-2
d_call: TRBD1
clone_size: -
j_call: TRBJ1-4

cdr3_nt: TGTGCCAGCAGTTTGGACGGCCATAACTATGGCTACACCTTC
cdr3_aa: CASSLDGHNYGYTF
v_call: TRBV28
d_call: -
clone_size: many
j_call: TRBJ1-2

cdr3_nt: TGTGCCATCAGTGAGCCCCAGTGGGGAAGCTCCTACGAGCAGTACTTC
cdr3_aa: CAISEPQWGSSYEQYF
v_call: TRBV10-3
d_call: -
clone_size: -
j_call: TRBJ2-7

cdr3_nt: TGTGCCTGGAGGAAAGGTGCAACTAATGAAAAACTGTTTTTT
cdr3_aa: CAWRKGATNEKLFF
v_call: TRBV30
d_call: -
clone_size: few
j_call: TRBJ1-4

cdr3_nt: TGTGCCTGGAGAACAAGGCGAGAGACCCAGTACTTC
cdr3_aa: CAWRTRRETQYF
v_call: TRBV30
d_call: -
clone_size: many
j_call: TRBJ2-5

cdr3_nt: TGTGCCAGCAGCTTACGGGGGGGCACCGGGGAGCTGTTTTTT
cdr3_aa: CASSLRGGTGELFF
v_call: TRBV7-6
d_call: TRBD2
clone_size: -
j_call: TRBJ2-2

cdr3_nt: TGTGCCAGCAGCGTAGCGGGAGAAGGGTACAATGAGCAGTTCTTC
cdr3_aa: CASSVAGEGYNEQFF
v_call: TRBV9
d_call: -
clone_size: -
j_call: TRBJ2-1

cdr3_nt: TGTGCCAGCAGCGAGGAAATGACTCCAAGCGATACGCAGTATTTT
cdr3_aa: CASSEEMTPSDTQYF
v_call: TRBV9
d_call: -
clone_size: -
j_call: TRBJ2-3

cdr3_nt: TGCGCCAGCAGCTTGGCCGGCCAGGGGAACGGTGAGCAGTACTTC
cdr3_aa: CASSLAGQGNGEQYF
v_call: TRBV5-1
d_call: -
clone_size: -
j_call: TRBJ2-7

cdr3_nt: TGTGCCACCAGTGATACCGGGACAGGGTATGGCTACACCTTC
cdr3_aa: CATSDTGTGYGYTF
v_call: TRBV24-1
d_call: TRBD1
clone_size: -
j_call: TRBJ1-2

cdr3_nt: TGTGCCAGCAGGACCGGGACGGAGTCCTACAATGAGCAGTTCTTC
cdr3_aa: CASRTGTESYNEQFF
v_call: TRBV6-4
d_call: -
clone_size: many
j_call: TRBJ2-1

cdr3_nt: TGTGCCAGCAGTGACCCGGACAGGGGGATTCAGCCCCAGCATTTT
cdr3_aa: CASSDPDRGIQPQHF
v_call: TRBV6-4
d_call: TRBD1
clone_size: -
j_call: TRBJ1-5

cdr3_nt: TGCGCCAGCAGTCATGCGGGGGGATACGAGCAGTACTTC
cdr3_aa: CASSHAGGYEQYF
v_call: TRBV5-1
d_call: TRBD2
clone_size: -
j_call: TRBJ2-7

cdr3_nt: TGTGCCAGCAGCCATTCCGGACTAGCGGGGGGTAGCACAGATACGCAGTATTTT
cdr3_aa: CASSHSGLAGGSTDTQYF
v_call: TRBV4-2
d_call: TRBD2
clone_size: many
j_call: TRBJ2-3

cdr3_nt: TGTGCCAGCAGTGACTCGGGGACCGGGGAGCTGTTTTTT
cdr3_aa: CASSDSGTGELFF
v_call: TRBV6-4
d_call: -
clone_size: -
j_call: TRBJ2-2

cdr3_nt: TGTGCCATCAGTGATACTCCAGGTGGAGAGACCCAGTACTTC
cdr3_aa: CAISDTPGGETQYF
v_call: TRBV10-3
d_call: -
clone_size: -
j_call: TRBJ2-5

cdr3_nt: TGTGCCAGCAGCCCAAATGACTATTTAGGGAACACCGGGGGGCTGCTTTTT
cdr3_aa: CASSPNDYLGNTGGLLF
v_call: TRBV7-2
d_call: -
clone_size: once
j_call: TRBJ2-2

cdr3_nt: TGTGCCACCAGCAGAGAGGGACTAGCGGACTACGAGCAGTACTTC
cdr3_aa: CATSREGLADYEQYF
v_call: TRBV15
d_call: TRBD2
clone_size: -
j_call: TRBJ2-7

cdr3_nt: TGTGCCAGCAGTGACTCAAAGAAAAGCTCCTACAATGAGCAGTTCTTC
cdr3_aa: CASSDSKKSSYNEQFF
v_call: TRBV6-4
d_call: -
clone_size: many
j_call: TRBJ2-1

cdr3_nt: TGCAGTGCTAGGAATGGGACAGGGGGCCTCAATGAGCAGTTCTTC
cdr3_aa: CSARNGTGGLNEQFF
v_call: TRBV20-1
d_call: TRBD1
clone_size: once
j_call: TRBJ2-1